This T cell receptor (beta chain) was captured by sequencing in a study of T cell changes during pregnancy in multiple sclerosis. Germline lookup yields CDR1 SGHDT and CDR2 YYEEEE. V lost 0 bases to trimming and J lost 6 bases, with 9 bases between them. The CDR3 is made up of 14 amino acids. Clones were read by immunoSEQ multiplex PCR, and TCRdb kept only the in-frame ones, dropping some. The sample contains 32,000 or so clones, approximately 89% of which appear only once. Sequenced material: CD8+ T cells from peripheral blood mononuclear cells, taken in the first trimester of pregnancy. This TCR derives from a female donor with multiple sclerosis, enrolled in a pregnancy study. The chain links TRBV5-6 to TRBJ2-2; tentative D call: TRBD2 (5 bases). CDR3 in amino acids: CASSLVVGAGELFF. The DNA for the CDR3 is TGTGCCAGCAGCTTGGTGGTCGGGGCCGGGGAGCTGTTTTTT.